This T cell receptor beta chain was identified in a study of T cells after yellow fever vaccination. Findings of the study overall: Booster samples showed a return of most primary-vaccination clones (roughly 96% CD4, over 70% CD8).

Germline-derived CDR1 and CDR2 are SQVTM and ANQGSEA. V lost 6 bases to trimming and J lost 4 bases; unmatched junction nucleotides: 8. This CDR3 is 14 amino acids long. This clonotype was seen many times. Its antigen is as yet unknown. One entry per CDR3 protein results from TCRdb running MiXCR on the 5' RACE reads. The data contain 200,000 to 300,000 distinct CDR3 sequences, around 6.7% of them singletons. This sequence was found in a man aged 25-40 years who received the YFV17D yellow fever vaccine. The specimen comprised CD4+ T cells sorted from PBMCs, sampled on the day of the yellow fever booster vaccination. The V and J genes are TRBV29-1 and TRBJ2-2; 7 positions agree with TRBD2. In DNA form, the CDR3 reads TGCAGCGTCCAGACTAGCCTGGGCACCGGGGAGCTGTTTTTT. Translating gives CSVQTSLGTGELFF.